This entry lists 11 T cell receptor beta chains sequenced from one sample in a study of blood T cell repertoires in COVID-19. Measured with immunoSEQ multiplex PCR; TCRdb has only the in-frame clones, and not every one. Of 60,000 to 70,000 clones listed, 86% were seen once; the top ten hold 15% to 20%. Material for sequencing was peripheral blood. These receptors were obtained from a man aged 35 to 55 with COVID-19, enrolled during active disease.

The chain is built from TRBV6-5 and TRBJ1-3; possibly TRBD1 for D (5 bases). CDR3 length: 14 residues. Germline lookup yields CDR1 MNHEY and CDR2 SVGAGI. Trimming shortened V by 9 bases and J by 0 bases, and 12 bases separated the two germline ends. The CDR3, as DNA: TGTGCCAGGCTATGGGGGGGCTCTGGAAACACCATATATTTT. Translated, it gives CARLWGGSGNTIYF.

The chain uses TRBV14 and TRBJ2-3, with 7 nucleotides matching TRBD1. Trimming cost V 6 bases and J 6 bases; bases outside gene matches: 9. Germline values: CDR1 SGHDN, CDR2 FVKESK. This CDR3 spans 14 amino acids. CDR3 bases: TGTGCCAGCAGACAGGGGCGCAGCGTCGATACGCAGTATTTT. Translation: CASRQGRSVDTQYF.

There are a few counts of this clone. The V and J genes are TRBV6-5 and TRBJ2-7; D remains unclear. This CDR3 has 11 residues. Per germline, CDR1 MNHEY and CDR2 SVGAGI. Trimming stripped 6 bases from V and 3 bases from J, with 6 bases between. The CDR3 sequence is CASSSFYEQYF. The CDR3 DNA sequence: TGTGCCAGCAGCTCCTTCTACGAGCAGTACTTC.

The chain has TRBV27 and TRBJ2-3; no reliable D call. CDR3 length: 13 amino acids. The ends were cut back, 4 bases at V and 6 bases at J, with 11 bases in the middle. Germline CDR1 and CDR2: MNHEY and SMNVEV (reference sequence). The CDR3 nucleotides read TGTGCCAGCAGTTCGACGCGGCTGGATACGCAGTATTTT. It translates to CASSSTRLDTQYF.

The CDR3 bases are TGTGCCAGCAGCTTAAGAGGGGGGGTCACCGGGGAGCTGTTTTTT. As protein: CASSLRGGVTGELFF. The chain links TRBV11-2 to TRBJ2-2, with D possibly TRBD2 on 7 matching bases. The CDR3 contains 15 residues. The V end lost 2 bases, the J end lost 4 bases, and 11 bases lay between the germline ends. Germline lookup yields CDR1 SGHAT and CDR2 FQNNGV.

The rearrangement links TRBV5-6 to TRBJ1-2; TRBD1 aligns across 7 bases. J was trimmed by 5 bases and V by 0 bases; bases with no gene match: 4. CDR1 and CDR2 from the germline V gene are SGHDT and YYEEEE. The CDR3 totals 14 residues. CDR3 amino acids: CASSLGTGDYGYTF. The CDR3 nucleotides are TGTGCCAGCAGCTTGGGGACAGGCGATTATGGCTACACCTTC.

This clone was seen a single time. The rearrangement uses TRBV5-1 and TRBJ2-3; TRBD2 aligns across 8 bases. The CDR3 is 16 amino acids. CDR1 is SGHRS and CDR2 is YFSETQ in the germline V gene. V lost 2 bases, J lost 0 bases, and 5 bases stayed unmatched. The CDR3 sequence: CASSLSGGVSTDTQYF. CDR3 in DNA: TGCGCCAGCAGCTTATCCGGGGGGGTAAGCACAGATACGCAGTATTTT. The entire variable domain, with the rest obtained from reference TRBV5-1 and TRBJ2-3, is as follows: KAGVTQTPRYLIKTRGQQVTLSCSPISGHRSVSWYQQTPGQGLQFLFEYFSETQRNKGNFPGRFSGRQFSNSRSEMNVSTLELGDSALYLCASSLSGGVSTDTQYFGPGTRLTVL.

Here the CDR3 reads CASSPGTEYNEQFF. CDR3 bases: TGTGCCAGTAGTCCCGGGACAGAATACAATGAGCAGTTCTTC. The chain links TRBV19 to TRBJ2-1, with 7 bases that match TRBD1. The CDR3 loop spans 14 amino acids. J was trimmed by 4 bases and V by 5 bases; bases with no gene match: 5. In germline, CDR1 is LNHDA, CDR2 SQIVND (reference sequence).

This chain uses TRBV30 with TRBJ1-2; TRBD1 matches at 10 bases. V lost 3 bases to trimming and J lost 6 bases; unmatched junction nucleotides: 7. Germline-derived CDR1 and CDR2 are GTSNPN and SVGIG (reference sequence). The CDR3 has 14 amino acids. The CDR3 sequence: CAWRETGTGDGYTF. For the CDR3, the DNA is TGTGCCTGGAGGGAGACCGGGACAGGGGATGGCTACACCTTC.

The rearrangement joins TRBV12-3 or TRBV12-4 to TRBJ1-4, with unresolved D. The CDR3 covers 13 residues. V was trimmed by 6 bases and J by 7 bases, leaving 12 bases between them. CDR3 residues: CASSFAGGEKLFF. The CDR3 DNA reads TGTGCCAGCAGCTTCGCCGGAGGTGAAAAACTGTTTTTT.

The V gene is TRBV11-3, the J gene TRBJ1-2; TRBD1 matches 7 bases. Trimming at V came to 3 bases and at J to 4 bases, leaving 11 bases not matched to a gene. Germline lookup yields CDR1 SGHNT and CDR2 YENEEA. This CDR3 contains 16 residues. The chain's CDR3 is CASSFSRQGIRYGYTF. DNA of the CDR3: TGTGCCAGCAGCTTTAGCCGACAGGGTATTCGCTATGGCTACACCTTC.